The 12 T cell receptor beta chains listed next were all sequenced from one sample in a study of cytomegalovirus exposure and HLA in healthy donors. The data were produced by immunoSEQ multiplex PCR, yet TCRdb's version contains in-frame clones alone and is incomplete. Here the sample spans tens of thousands of clones, approximately 96% being singletons. Sample: PBMCs. The receptors come from a man in his late teens or twenties in good health and CMV-seronegative.

The table lists this clone with a count of one. This chain links TRBV19 with TRBJ1-1; perhaps TRBD1 as D (5 bases). From germline, CDR1 is LNHDA and CDR2 SQIVND (reference sequence). The length of the CDR3 is 18 residues. V was pared by 5 bases and J by 1 base, with 23 bases between. CDR3 bases: TGTGCCAGTAGTGATATGGGGTGGCGGACATACGGGAACACTGAAGCTTTCTTT. Translation: CASSDMGWRTYGNTEAFF.

The count of this clone is one. The chain couples TRBV2 to TRBJ1-1, with D maybe TRBD1 (5 bases). The CDR3 has 14 amino acids. The V and J ends lost 4 bases and 2 bases respectively, with 11 bases between them. Germline CDR1 reads SNHLY; CDR2 reads FYNNEI. The CDR3 is CASSVQGGNTEAFF. The CDR3 nucleotides read TGTGCCAGCAGTGTTCAGGGAGGTAACACTGAAGCTTTCTTT.

DNA of the CDR3: TGTGCCAGTAACCGACAGGGACACGGGGAGCTGTTTTTT. Protein sequence: CASNRQGHGELFF. The V gene is TRBV19, the J gene TRBJ2-2; 7 nucleotides agree with TRBD1. J was trimmed by 7 bases and V by 7 bases; bases with no gene match: 6. Germline V gene data show CDR1 as LNHDA and CDR2 as SQIVND (reference sequence). The CDR3 is 13 amino acids.

This chain joins TRBV9 and TRBJ2-1; the match to TRBD2 covers 9 bases. Germline V gene data show CDR1 as SGDLS and CDR2 as YYNGEE. V dropped 0 bases and J dropped 4; count of bases not matched to a gene: 5. The CDR3 runs to 16 residues. This CDR3 is CASSVATSGSYNEQFF. The DNA for the CDR3 is TGTGCCAGCAGCGTAGCTACTAGCGGGTCGTACAATGAGCAGTTCTTC.

The genes are TRBV2 and TRBJ1-5, with 10 bases lining up with TRBD1. Germline assignment: CDR1 SNHLY and CDR2 FYNNEI. V trimming: 7 bases; J trimming: 2 bases; junction bases outside the gene matches: 5. This CDR3 has 15 residues. In nucleotides, the CDR3 is TGTGCCAGCATCTCCGGGACAGGGGGCAATCAGCCCCAGCATTTT. This translates into CASISGTGGNQPQHF.

The chain is built from TRBV16 and TRBJ1-2; 9 bases align to TRBD1. The CDR3 contains 15 residues. In germline, CDR1 is KGHSY, CDR2 FQNENV. V dropped 4 bases and J dropped 6; count of bases not matched to a gene: 9. CDR3 nucleotides: TGTGCCAGCAGCCCCGTCCCGGGACAGGGTAATGGCTACACCTTC. This codes for CASSPVPGQGNGYTF.

J is TRBJ1-4 and V is TRBV7-9; 10 bases match TRBD1. The ends lost 4 bases at V and 8 bases at J; junction bases unmatched: 7. This CDR3 has 15 amino acids. CDR1 is SEHNR and CDR2 is FQNEAQ in the germline V gene (reference sequence). DNA for the CDR3: TGTGCCAGCAGCTCACGACAGGGGGCGGGGGAAAAACTGTTTTTT. This translates into CASSSRQGAGEKLFF. The whole variable domain, remainder taken from reference TRBV7-9 and TRBJ1-4, is DTGVSQNPRHKITKRGQNVTFRCDPISEHNRLYWYRQTLGQGPEFLTYFQNEAQLEKSRLLSDRFSAERPKGSFSTLEIQRTEQGDSAMYLCASSSRQGAGEKLFFGSGTQLSVL.

Turning to this clone: The sample has other DNA sequences that encode this CDR3 too. The chain combines TRBV27 with TRBJ1-1; a possible D gene is TRBD1 (5 bases). The ends were cut back, 4 bases at V and 1 base at J, with 7 bases in the middle. Germline V gene data show CDR1 as MNHEY and CDR2 as SMNVEV (reference sequence). The length of the CDR3 is 13 residues. The CDR3 nucleotides are TGTGCCAGCAGTTCCACAGGGAACACTGAAGCTTTCTTT. Amino acid sequence: CASSSTGNTEAFF.

CDR3 nucleotides: TGCAGCTGCCGGGACAGACAAACCTACGAGCAGTACTTC. It codes for CSCRDRQTYEQYF. J is TRBJ2-7 and V is TRBV29-1; 7 nucleotides line up with TRBD1. Germline lookup yields CDR1 SQVTM and CDR2 ANQGSEA. The V and J ends lost 8 bases and 2 bases, in that order; junction bases with no gene match: 9. This CDR3 is built from 13 residues.

The chain joins TRBV19 to TRBJ2-2; D gene ambiguous. Germline loops: CDR1 LNHDA, CDR2 SQIVND (reference sequence). V lost 6 bases to trimming and J lost 5 bases, with 13 bases between them. The CDR3 runs 14 residues. CDR3 nucleotides: TGTGCCAGTAGGAAAAACTCACTAACCGGGGAGCTGTTTTTT. Protein product: CASRKNSLTGELFF. The whole variable domain, filled in from reference TRBV19 and TRBJ2-2, reads DGGITQSPKYLFRKEGQNVTLSCEQNLNHDAMYWYRQDPGQGLRLIYYSQIVNDFQKGDIAEGYSVSREKKESFPLTVTSAQKNPTAFYLCASRKNSLTGELFFGEGSRLTVL.

The J gene is TRBJ1-3, the V gene TRBV5-6; D possibly corresponds to TRBD1 (6 bases). With 4 bases removed from V and 0 bases from J, the gap between germline ends came to 14 bases. CDR3 length equals 16 residues. Germline V gene data show CDR1 as SGHDT and CDR2 as YYEEEE. CDR3 amino acids: CASSLRDISSGNTIYF. The CDR3 DNA reads TGTGCCAGCAGCCTCCGGGACATAAGCTCTGGAAACACCATATATTTT.

The chain employs TRBV6-6 and TRBJ1-5; 7 bases fit TRBD1. Germline lookup yields CDR1 MNHNY and CDR2 SVGAGI (reference sequence). This CDR3 contains 15 residues. Losses at the gene ends were 5 bases for V and 2 bases for J; bases not matched to a gene: 6. The CDR3 sequence: CASSPRQGGNQPQHF. CDR3 coding DNA: TGTGCCAGCAGTCCCCGACAGGGCGGCAATCAGCCCCAGCATTTT.